The T cell receptor beta chain under discussion was sequenced for a study of T cells in localized non-small cell lung cancer. Notes on the study in general: Uninvolved adjacent lung, not tumor, had the highest T cell clonality. Turning up in adjacent lung were a median approximately 57 of the top 100 tumor clones. Multi-region tumor sequencing was not done, so intratumor heterogeneity could not be excluded.

Details on this clone: Antigen: not known.

The V gene's germline CDR1 is MDHEN and CDR2 SYDVKM. The ends were cut back, 10 bases at V and 6 bases at J, with 21 bases in the middle. The CDR3 is 15 amino acids. Assay: immunoSEQ multiplex PCR; the TCRdb copy retains only in-frame clones and omits some. Of tens of thousands of clones listed, about 92% are singletons. Material: peripheral blood, obtained before any cancer treatment. The sequence derives from an older female donor with stage I lung adenocarcinoma. The V and J genes are TRBV28 and TRBJ2-2; possibly TRBD1 for D (6 bases). CDR3 in DNA: TGTGCCACCACCAACAGACCGAAGGGGGCCGGGGAGCTGTTTTTT. It specifies CATTNRPKGAGELFF.